The rows below give T cell receptor beta chains drawn from one sample of a study of blood T cells in healthy people across ages. TCRdb itself ran the 5' RACE reads through MiXCR, one entry per CDR3 protein. The table lists almost 800,000 distinct CDR3 sequences, roughly 60% of them singletons. The sample taken for sequencing was blood. Every receptor here comes from a man in his thirties or forties in good health. Both conserved end residues are part of each CDR3. The size of a clone is reported for some rows only, either as once, few or many, or as a class for expanded clones.

clone_size v_call cdr3_aa
few TRBV7-9 CASSSTEETQYF
. TRBV20-1 CSAHKAGAMNNEQFF
. TRBV29-1 CSALEQGMGIDSNQPQHF
. TRBV20-1 CSAKAGTVVHGYTF
. TRBV20-1 CSASEQNEQFF
. TRBV19 CASSISPGMDYGYTF
once TRBV12-3/TRBV12-4 CASSPGTGQNEQFF
. TRBV18 CASSPGTGDTNVLTF
few TRBV28 CASSSSGTGEKGQYF
. TRBV11-2 CASSPGTGFETQYF
. TRBV28 CASSIPSRVNTEAFF
once TRBV7-9 CASSTQILGQGGEKLFF
. TRBV4-2 CASRQDRGGYEQYF
. TRBV7-2 CASSPRVSDTQYF
. TRBV6-5 CASGWSRKTTEAFF
. TRBV30 CAWSEGDTQYF
. TRBV7-9 CASSLLSRRTALNTEAFF
. TRBV27 CATPSGDSYNEQFF
. TRBV20-1 CSARVGVTGETQYF
. TRBV5-1 CASSFVPDQETQYF
. TRBV12-5 CASGLVLPGGGETQYF
. TRBV10-3 CAISEEGDTQYF
once TRBV5-1 CASSVGVTVTYGYTF
few TRBV18 CASSASTAETQYF
. TRBV7-8 CASSNRGLRGPYNSPLHF
few TRBV20-1 CSASSRVSEQFF
few TRBV27 CASSYSGKQFF
. TRBV5-1 CASSFGAKNIQYF
. TRBV5-6 CASSGGSGRSEQYF
. TRBV11-2 CASSLFRLAGGLRNEQFF
. TRBV7-6 CASSLAGPLGEQFF
. TRBV7-2 CASSISAVSSYNEQYF
. TRBV12-5 CASGLSPSMGGEQFF
. TRBV12-3/TRBV12-4 CASTIYNEQFF
few TRBV6-2/TRBV6-3 CASSSQAGTEAFF
. TRBV27 CASSFGPFDEQYF
few TRBV6-2/TRBV6-3 CASSTETGHIQYF
. TRBV28 CASKFVNTEAFF
few TRBV20-1 CSARHADTQYF
. TRBV18 CASSPITGPTSLKGYTF
. TRBV6-5 CASSYGLAGGKLTDTQYF
. TRBV24-1 CATGGSGRGEDTEAFF
. TRBV4-2 CASSRSQGEMTYEQYF
. TRBV29-1 CSVARGLAGDEQFF